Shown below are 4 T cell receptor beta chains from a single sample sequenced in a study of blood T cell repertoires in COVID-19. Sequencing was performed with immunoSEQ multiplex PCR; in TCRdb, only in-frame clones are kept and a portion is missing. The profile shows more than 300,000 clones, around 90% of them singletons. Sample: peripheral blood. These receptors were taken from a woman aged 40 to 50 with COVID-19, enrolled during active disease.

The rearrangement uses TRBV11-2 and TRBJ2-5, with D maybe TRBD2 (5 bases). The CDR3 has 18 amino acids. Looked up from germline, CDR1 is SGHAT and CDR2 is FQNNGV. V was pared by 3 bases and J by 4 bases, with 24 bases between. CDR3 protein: CASSFMNDGPLGGETQYF. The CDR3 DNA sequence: TGTGCCAGCAGCTTCATGAACGACGGACCGCTCGGAGGAGAGACCCAGTACTTC. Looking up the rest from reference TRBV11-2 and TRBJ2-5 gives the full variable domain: EAGVAQSPRYKIIEKRQSVAFWCNPISGHATLYWYQQILGQGPKLLIQFQNNGVVDDSQLPKDRFSAERLKGVDSTLKIQPAKLEDSAVYLCASSFMNDGPLGGETQYFGPGTRLLVL.

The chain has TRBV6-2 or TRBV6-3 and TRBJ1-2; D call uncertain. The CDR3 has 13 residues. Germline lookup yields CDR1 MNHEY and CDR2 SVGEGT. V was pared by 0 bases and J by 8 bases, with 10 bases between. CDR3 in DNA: TGTGCCAGCAGTTACTCGAGGTCCGAAGGCTACACCTTC. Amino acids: CASSYSRSEGYTF.

CDR3 nucleotides: TGCGCCAGCAGCTTGGTGGCACGGACTAGCGGAAACAATGAGCAGTTCTTC. Protein product: CASSLVARTSGNNEQFF. The chain joins TRBV5-1 to TRBJ2-1; 10 positions match TRBD2. This CDR3 is 17 amino acids long. Germline V gene data show CDR1 as SGHRS and CDR2 as YFSETQ. V was pared by 0 bases and J by 5 bases, with 8 bases of the junction left unmatched.

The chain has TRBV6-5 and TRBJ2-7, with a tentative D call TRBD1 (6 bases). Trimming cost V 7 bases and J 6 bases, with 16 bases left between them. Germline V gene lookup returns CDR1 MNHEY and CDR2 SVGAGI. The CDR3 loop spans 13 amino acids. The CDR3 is CASKNRDFSEQYF. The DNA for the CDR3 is TGTGCCAGCAAGAACAGGGATTTTTCCGAGCAGTACTTC.